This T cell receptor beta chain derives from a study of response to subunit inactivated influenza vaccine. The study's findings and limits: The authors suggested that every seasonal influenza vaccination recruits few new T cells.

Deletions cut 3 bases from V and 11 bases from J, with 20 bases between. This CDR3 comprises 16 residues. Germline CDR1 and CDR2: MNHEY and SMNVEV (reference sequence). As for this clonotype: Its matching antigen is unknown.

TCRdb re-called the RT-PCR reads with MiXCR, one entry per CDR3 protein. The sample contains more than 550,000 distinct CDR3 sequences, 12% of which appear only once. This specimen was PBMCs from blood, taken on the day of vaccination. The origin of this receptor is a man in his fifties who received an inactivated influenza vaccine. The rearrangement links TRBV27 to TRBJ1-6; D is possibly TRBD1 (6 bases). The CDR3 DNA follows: TGTGCCAGCAGTTTCCGGACAGCAATGGGGATCCCACCCCTCCACTTT. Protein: CASSFRTAMGIPPLHF.